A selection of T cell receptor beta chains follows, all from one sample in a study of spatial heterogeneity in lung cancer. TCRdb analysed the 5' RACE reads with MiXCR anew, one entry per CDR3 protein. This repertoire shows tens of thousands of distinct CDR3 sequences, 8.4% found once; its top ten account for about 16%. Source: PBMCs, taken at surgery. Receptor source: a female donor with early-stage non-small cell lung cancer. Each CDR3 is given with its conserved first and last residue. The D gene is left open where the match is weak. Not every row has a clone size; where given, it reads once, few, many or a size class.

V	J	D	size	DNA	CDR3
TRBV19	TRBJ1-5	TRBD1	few	TGTGCCAGTAGTATAGATCGTTTCACGACAGGGAGACGTAGCAATCAGCCCCAGCATTTT	CASSIDRFTTGRRSNQPQHF
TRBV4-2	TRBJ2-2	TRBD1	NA	TGTGCCAGCAGCCTGGACAGGGAATACACCGGGGAGCTGTTTTTT	CASSLDREYTGELFF
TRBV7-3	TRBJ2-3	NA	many	TGTGCCAGCAGCTTAAGTCTAGATACGCAGTATTTT	CASSLSLDTQYF
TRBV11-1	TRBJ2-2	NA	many	TGTGCCAGCAGCTTAGCCCGAGGCAGGCAGGGCACCGGGGAGCTGTTTTTT	CASSLARGRQGTGELFF
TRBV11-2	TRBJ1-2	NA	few	TGTGCCAGCAGCTCCGGACTTACTAACTATGGCTACACCTTC	CASSSGLTNYGYTF
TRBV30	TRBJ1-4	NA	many	TGTGCCTGGAGCCAGGGCCTGATGAATGAAAAACTGTTTTTT	CAWSQGLMNEKLFF
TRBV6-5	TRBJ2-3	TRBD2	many	TGTGCCAGCAGCCGCGGACTAGCGGCCTTAACGGATACGCAGTATTTT	CASSRGLAALTDTQYF
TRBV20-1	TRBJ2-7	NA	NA	TGCAGTGCTAGAGATGACTCATCCTGGGGCGCTGAGAAGCAGTACTTC	CSARDDSSWGAEKQYF
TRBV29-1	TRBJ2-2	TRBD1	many	TGCAGCGCAACAGGGGGTACCGGGGAGCTGTTTTTT	CSATGGTGELFF
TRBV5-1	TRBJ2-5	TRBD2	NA	TGCGGCAGCAGCATCGACCTAGCGGGAGTCCGCGAGACCCAGTACTTC	CGSSIDLAGVRETQYF
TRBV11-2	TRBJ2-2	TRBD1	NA	TGTGCCAGCAGGGGTCCCGGGACAGGGGGCACCGGGGAGCTGTTTTTT	CASRGPGTGGTGELFF
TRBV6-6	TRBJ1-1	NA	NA	TGTGCCAGCAGTTGGCAGGGTGGCACTGAAGCTTTCTTT	CASSWQGGTEAFF
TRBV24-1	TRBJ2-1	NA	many	TGTGCCACCAGTGATGCGCTTTGGGACGCCGGACGGGGTGAGCAGTTCTTC	CATSDALWDAGRGEQFF
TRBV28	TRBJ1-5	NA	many	TGTGCCAGCAGTTACGCCAGGGTGGGTGGTCAGCCCCAGCATTTT	CASSYARVGGQPQHF
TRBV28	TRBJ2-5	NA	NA	TGTGCCAGCAGTTCCCACCCGGGCCAAGAGACCCAGTACTTC	CASSSHPGQETQYF
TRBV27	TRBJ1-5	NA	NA	TGTGCCAGCAGTTTCGCGGGACAAAGAAATCAGCCCCAGCATTTT	CASSFAGQRNQPQHF
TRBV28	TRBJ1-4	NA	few	TGTGCTGCCAGCGGTGTGCTCAATGAAAAACTGTTTTTT	CAASGVLNEKLFF
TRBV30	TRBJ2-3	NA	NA	TGTGCTACAGAAAAGGGGGTGGCAGATACGCAGTATTTT	CATEKGVADTQYF
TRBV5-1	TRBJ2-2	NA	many	TGCGCCAGCAGCTTGGTTGGCAGTTCGAACACCGGGGAGCTGTTTTTT	CASSLVGSSNTGELFF
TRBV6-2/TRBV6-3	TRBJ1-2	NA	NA	TGTGCCAGCAGCGGACAGCTAGAAGAGAACTATGGCTACACCTTC	CASSGQLEENYGYTF
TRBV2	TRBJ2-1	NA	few	TGTGCCAGCCCATGGGTAGCCGGGACGGACTACAATGAGCAGTTCTTC	CASPWVAGTDYNEQFF
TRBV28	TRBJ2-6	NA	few	TGTGCCAGCAGTTTATGGCGGCTCTCTGGGGCCAACGTCCTGACTTTC	CASSLWRLSGANVLTF
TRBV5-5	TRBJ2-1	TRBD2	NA	TGTGCCAGCAGCCCCGACGGGGGGAGGGGCAATGAGCAGTTCTTC	CASSPDGGRGNEQFF
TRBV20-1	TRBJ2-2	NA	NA	TGCAGTGCTAGAGATGACTCGCGGGACACCGGGGAGCTGTTTTTT	CSARDDSRDTGELFF
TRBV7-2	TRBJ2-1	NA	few	TGTGCCAGCAGCTTAGGGACCAGCAATGAGCAGTTCTTC	CASSLGTSNEQFF
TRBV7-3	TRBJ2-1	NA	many	TGTGCCAGCAGCCGGCGGGCTAGCGCTACCCTTGGGAATGAGCAGTTCTTC	CASSRRASATLGNEQFF
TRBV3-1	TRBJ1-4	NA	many	TGTGCCAGCAGCCAAGAATCGTTCAGCGTTAATGAAAAACTGTTTTTT	CASSQESFSVNEKLFF
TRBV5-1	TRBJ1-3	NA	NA	TGCGCCAGCAGCTTGGTCGGGGGAGGAAACACCATATATTTT	CASSLVGGGNTIYF
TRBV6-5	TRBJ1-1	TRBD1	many	TGTGCCAGCAGTTACTCTTTGGGACAGCAGAGTCCCACTGAAGCTTTCTTT	CASSYSLGQQSPTEAFF
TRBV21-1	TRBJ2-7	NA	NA	TGTGCCAGCAAAGAGGGACAGGGGACAGAGAACGAGCAGTACTTC	CASKEGQGTENEQYF
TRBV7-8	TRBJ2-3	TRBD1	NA	TGTGCCAGCAGCGGAGGACAGGGATCTAGCACAGATACGCAGTATTTT	CASSGGQGSSTDTQYF
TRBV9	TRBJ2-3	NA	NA	TGTGCCAGCACTACGGACGCAGCTAGCACAGATACGCAGTATTTT	CASTTDAASTDTQYF
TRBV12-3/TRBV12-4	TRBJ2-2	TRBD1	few	TGTGCCAGCGGGGGACAGGGTCACACCGGGGAGCTGTTTTTT	CASGGQGHTGELFF
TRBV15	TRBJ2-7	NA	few	TGTGCCACCAGCAGAGGGGACTTCCGAAGAGGGGACTACGAGCAGTACTTC	CATSRGDFRRGDYEQYF
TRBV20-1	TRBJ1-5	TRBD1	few	TGCAGTGCTCGCGGGACAGGGGGTTCCAATCAGCCCCAGCATTTT	CSARGTGGSNQPQHF
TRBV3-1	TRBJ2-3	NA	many	TGTGCCAGCAGCCAAGTGACGACCGGGAACACAGATACGCAGTATTTT	CASSQVTTGNTDTQYF
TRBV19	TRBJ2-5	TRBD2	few	TGTGCCAGTAGTATAGGAACTAGCGGGATAGAGACCCAGTACTTC	CASSIGTSGIETQYF
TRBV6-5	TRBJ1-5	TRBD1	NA	TGTGCCAGCGGGACAGGCAATCAGCCCCAGCATTTT	CASGTGNQPQHF
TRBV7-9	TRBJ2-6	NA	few	TGTGCCAGCAGCTTAGATGGCAACGGAGCTGGGGCCAACGTCCTGACTTTC	CASSLDGNGAGANVLTF
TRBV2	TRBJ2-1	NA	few	TGTGCTGCGCGCCGGCATAGCTCCTACAATGAGCAGTTCTTC	CAARRHSSYNEQFF
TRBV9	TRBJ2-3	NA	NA	TGTGCCAGCAGCGGGGGGTCCCCTTACACAGATACGCAGTATTTT	CASSGGSPYTDTQYF
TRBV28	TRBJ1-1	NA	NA	TGTGCCAGCAGTTCCTCCGGGGGGACCCGCACTGAAGCTTTCTTT	CASSSSGGTRTEAFF
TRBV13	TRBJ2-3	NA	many	TGTGCCAGCAAAGATCGAGGGAGTACTGATACGCAGTATTTT	CASKDRGSTDTQYF
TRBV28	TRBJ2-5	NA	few	TGTGCCAGCAGCTCAGGGTCAGAGACCCAGTACTTC	CASSSGSETQYF
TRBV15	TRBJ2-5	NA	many	TGTGCCACCAGGGAGACTACGGATGAGACCCAGTACTTC	CATRETTDETQYF
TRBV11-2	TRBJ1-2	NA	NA	TGTGCCAGCAGCCCCATGACAAGCGACTATGGCTACACCTTC	CASSPMTSDYGYTF
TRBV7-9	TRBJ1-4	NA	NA	TGTGCCAGCAGCTGGGTTAATGAAAAACTGTTTTTT	CASSWVNEKLFF
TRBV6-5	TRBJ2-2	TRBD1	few	TGTGCCAGCAGTCGGACAGGCCCAAACACCGGGGAGCTGTTTTTT	CASSRTGPNTGELFF
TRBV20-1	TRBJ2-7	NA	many	TGCAGTGCCGCATCCCGGCGACGGGGTTTCGACGAGCAGTACTTC	CSAASRRRGFDEQYF
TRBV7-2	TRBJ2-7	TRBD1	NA	TGTGCCAGCAGCCCTCCCCCGGACAGGGAGGACGAGCAGTACTTC	CASSPPPDREDEQYF
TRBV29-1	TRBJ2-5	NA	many	TGCAGCGCCGAAACACAGACCCAGTACTTC	CSAETQTQYF